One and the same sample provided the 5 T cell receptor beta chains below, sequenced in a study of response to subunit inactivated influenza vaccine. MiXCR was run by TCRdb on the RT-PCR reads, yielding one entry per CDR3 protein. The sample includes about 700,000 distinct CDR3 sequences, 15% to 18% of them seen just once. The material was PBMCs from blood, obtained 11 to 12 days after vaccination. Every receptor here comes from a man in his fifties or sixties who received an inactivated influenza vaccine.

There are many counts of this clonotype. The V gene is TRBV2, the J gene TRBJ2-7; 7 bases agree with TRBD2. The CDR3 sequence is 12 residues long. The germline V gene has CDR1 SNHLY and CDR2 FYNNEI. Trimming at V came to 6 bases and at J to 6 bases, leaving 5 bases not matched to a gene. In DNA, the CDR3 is TGTGCCAGCAGAGAGACTAGCTCCGAGCAGTACTTC. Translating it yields CASRETSSEQYF. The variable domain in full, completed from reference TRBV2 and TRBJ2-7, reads EPEVTQTPSHQVTQMGQEVILRCVPISNHLYFYWYRQILGQKVEFLVSFYNNEISEKSEIFDDQFSVERPDGSNFTLKIRSTKLEDSAMYFCASRETSSEQYFGPGTRLTVT.

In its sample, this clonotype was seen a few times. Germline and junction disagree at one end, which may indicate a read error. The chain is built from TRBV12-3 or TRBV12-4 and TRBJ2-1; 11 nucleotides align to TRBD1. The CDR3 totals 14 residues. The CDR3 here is CASRLAGQGVAQFF. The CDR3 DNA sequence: TGTGCCAGCAGGTTAGCGGGACAGGGGGTTGCGCAGTTCTTC.

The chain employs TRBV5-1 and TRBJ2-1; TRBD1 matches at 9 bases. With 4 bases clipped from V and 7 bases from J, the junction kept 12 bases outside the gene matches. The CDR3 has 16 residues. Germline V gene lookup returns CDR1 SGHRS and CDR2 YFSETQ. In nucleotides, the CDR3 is TGCGCCAGCAGCGGGACCGGGACAGGGAAAGCTAATGAGCAGTTCTTC. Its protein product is CASSGTGTGKANEQFF.

The DNA for the CDR3 is TGTGCCAGCAGTTTTTCCCGCTACGAGCAGTACTTC. Residues: CASSFSRYEQYF. The chain links TRBV6-2 or TRBV6-3 to TRBJ2-7; D is ambiguous. This CDR3 is built from 12 residues. Trimming left V 4 bases short and J 3 bases short, with 7 bases between. CDR1 and CDR2 from the germline V gene are MNHEY and SVGEGT.

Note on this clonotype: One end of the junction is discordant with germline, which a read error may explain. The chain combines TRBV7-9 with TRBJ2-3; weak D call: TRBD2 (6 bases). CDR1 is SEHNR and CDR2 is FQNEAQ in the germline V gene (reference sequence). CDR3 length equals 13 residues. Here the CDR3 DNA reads TGTGCCAGCGAGGAGGGAAGCATAGATACGCAGTATTTT. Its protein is CASEEGSIDTQYF.